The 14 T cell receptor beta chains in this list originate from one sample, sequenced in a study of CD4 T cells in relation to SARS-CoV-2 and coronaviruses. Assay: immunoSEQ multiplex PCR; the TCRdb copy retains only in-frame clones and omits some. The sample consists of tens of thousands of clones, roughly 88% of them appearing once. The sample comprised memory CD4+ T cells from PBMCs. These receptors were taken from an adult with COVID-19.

The CDR3 reads CARSLGGAGRDTQYF. In DNA form, the CDR3 reads TGTGCCAGAAGCTTGGGAGGGGCGGGGAGAGATACGCAGTATTTT. The rearrangement uses TRBV5-3 and TRBJ2-3, with D perhaps matching TRBD2 (6 bases). TRBV5-3 is treated as an ORF (open reading frame) with a function not yet certain. The CDR3 spans 15 residues. V shed 0 bases and J shed 5 bases, with 13 bases lying between them.

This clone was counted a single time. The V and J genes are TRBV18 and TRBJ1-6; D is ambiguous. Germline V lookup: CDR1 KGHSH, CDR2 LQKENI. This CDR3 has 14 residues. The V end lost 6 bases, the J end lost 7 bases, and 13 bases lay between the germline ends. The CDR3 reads CASSPGRENSPLHF. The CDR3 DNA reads TGTGCCAGCTCCCCGGGGAGGGAAAATTCACCCCTCCACTTT. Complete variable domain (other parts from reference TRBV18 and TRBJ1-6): NAGVMQNPRHLVRRRGQEARLRCSPMKGHSHVYWYRQLPEEGLKFMVYLQKENIIDESGMPKERFSAEFPKEGPSILRIQQVVRGDSAAYFCASSPGRENSPLHFGNGTRLTVT.

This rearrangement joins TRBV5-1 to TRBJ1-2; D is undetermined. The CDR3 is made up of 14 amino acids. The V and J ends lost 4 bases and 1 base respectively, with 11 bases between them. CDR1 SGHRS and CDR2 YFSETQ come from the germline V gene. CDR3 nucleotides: TGCGCCAGCAGCCCAGACGGTAGTAACTATGGCTACACCTTC. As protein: CASSPDGSNYGYTF.

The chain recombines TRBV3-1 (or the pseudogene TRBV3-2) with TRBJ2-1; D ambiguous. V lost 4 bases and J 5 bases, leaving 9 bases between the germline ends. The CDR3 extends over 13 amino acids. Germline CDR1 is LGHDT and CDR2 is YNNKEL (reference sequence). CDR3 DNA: TGTGCCAGCAGCCCCCACTCGAACAATGAGCAGTTCTTC. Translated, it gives CASSPHSNNEQFF.

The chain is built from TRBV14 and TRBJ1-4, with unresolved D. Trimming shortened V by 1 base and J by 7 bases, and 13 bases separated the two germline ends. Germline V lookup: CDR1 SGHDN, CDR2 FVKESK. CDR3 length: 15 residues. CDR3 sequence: CASSQAVGAGEKLFF. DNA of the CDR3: TGTGCCAGCAGCCAAGCTGTCGGTGCCGGTGAAAAACTGTTTTTT.

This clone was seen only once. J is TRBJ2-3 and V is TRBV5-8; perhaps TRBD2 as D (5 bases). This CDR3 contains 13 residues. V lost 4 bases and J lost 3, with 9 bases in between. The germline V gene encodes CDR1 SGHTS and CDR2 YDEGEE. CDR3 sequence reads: CASSLRGTDTQYF. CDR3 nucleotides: TGTGCCAGCAGCCTACGGGGTACAGATACGCAGTATTTT.

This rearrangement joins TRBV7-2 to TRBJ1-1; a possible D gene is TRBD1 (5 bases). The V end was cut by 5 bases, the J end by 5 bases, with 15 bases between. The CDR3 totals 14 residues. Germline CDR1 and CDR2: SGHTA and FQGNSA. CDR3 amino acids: CASSAIPGTTEAFF. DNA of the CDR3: TGTGCCAGCAGCGCCATTCCTGGGACTACTGAAGCTTTCTTT.

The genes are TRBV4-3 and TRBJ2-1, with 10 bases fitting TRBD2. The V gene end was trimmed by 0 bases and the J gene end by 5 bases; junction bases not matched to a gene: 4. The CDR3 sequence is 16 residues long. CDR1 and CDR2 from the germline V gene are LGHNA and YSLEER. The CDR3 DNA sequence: TGCGCCAGCAGCCAAGAGCTAGCGGGGGTTAACAATGAGCAGTTCTTC. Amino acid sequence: CASSQELAGVNNEQFF.

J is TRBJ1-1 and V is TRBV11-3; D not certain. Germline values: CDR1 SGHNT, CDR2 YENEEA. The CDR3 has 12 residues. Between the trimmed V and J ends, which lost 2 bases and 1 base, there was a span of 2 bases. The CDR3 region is CASSLKNTEAFF. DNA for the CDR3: TGTGCCAGCAGCTTAAAGAACACTGAAGCTTTCTTT.

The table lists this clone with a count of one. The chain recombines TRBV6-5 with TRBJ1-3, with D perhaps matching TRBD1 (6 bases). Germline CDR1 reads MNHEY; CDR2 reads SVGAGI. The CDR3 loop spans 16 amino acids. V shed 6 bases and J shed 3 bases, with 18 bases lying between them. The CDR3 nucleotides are TGTGCCAGCAGCTACGGACAGCAACCTTATGGAAACACCATATATTTT. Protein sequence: CASSYGQQPYGNTIYF.

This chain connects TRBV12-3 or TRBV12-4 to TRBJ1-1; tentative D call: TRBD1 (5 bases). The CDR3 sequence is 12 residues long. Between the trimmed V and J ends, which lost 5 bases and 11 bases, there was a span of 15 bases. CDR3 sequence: CASSIEGVGAFF. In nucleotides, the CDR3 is TGTGCCAGCAGTATAGAAGGGGTGGGGGCTTTCTTT.

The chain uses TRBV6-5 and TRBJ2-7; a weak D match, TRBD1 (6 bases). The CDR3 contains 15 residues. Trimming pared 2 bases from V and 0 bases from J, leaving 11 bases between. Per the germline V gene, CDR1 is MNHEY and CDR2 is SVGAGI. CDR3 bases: TGTGCCAGCAGTTACCGGGACAATCCCTCCTACGAGCAGTACTTC. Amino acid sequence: CASSYRDNPSYEQYF.

In nucleotides, the CDR3 is TGTGCCAGCAGCTTGTCCGGGACAGGGTTCTACGAGCAGTACTTC. This sequence encodes CASSLSGTGFYEQYF. The genes are TRBV5-6 and TRBJ2-7; 9 bases align to TRBD1. Germline CDR1 reads SGHDT; CDR2 reads YYEEEE. CDR3 length: 15 amino acids. V was pared by 1 base and J by 3 bases, with 5 bases of the junction left unmatched.

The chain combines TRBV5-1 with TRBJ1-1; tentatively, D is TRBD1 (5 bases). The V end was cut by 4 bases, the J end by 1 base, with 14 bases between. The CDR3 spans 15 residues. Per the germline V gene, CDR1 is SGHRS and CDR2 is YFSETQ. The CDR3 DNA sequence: TGCGCCAGCAGCAACCCGGGACCTGCGAACACTGAAGCTTTCTTT. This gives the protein CASSNPGPANTEAFF. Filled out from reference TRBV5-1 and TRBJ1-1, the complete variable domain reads KAGVTQTPRYLIKTRGQQVTLSCSPISGHRSVSWYQQTPGQGLQFLFEYFSETQRNKGNFPGRFSGRQFSNSRSEMNVSTLELGDSALYLCASSNPGPANTEAFFGQGTRLTVV.